This T cell receptor beta chain was obtained from a study of PD-1 blockade in mismatch repair-deficient tumors. A remark on this clone: Its antigen is still unknown. Sequence at one end of the junction differs from germline and may be a read error.

Time point of the sample: approximately nine-day in vitro stimulation with candidate neoantigen peptide 4. Sequenced by immunoSEQ multiplex PCR; TCRdb stores in-frame clones only, minus some. The sample has roughly 14,000 clones, around four fifths seen once. Germline values: CDR1 SSHAT, CDR2 FNYEAQ (reference sequence). There are 15 residues in the CDR3. The V call is TRBV7-7, the J call TRBJ2-3; 8 bases map to TRBD2. This specimen consisted of cells cultured in vitro, obtained from a patient treated with pembrolizumab. The receptor was derived from an adult with mismatch repair-deficient cancer. The DNA of the CDR3 is TGTGCTAGCAGCTTGGGGACTAGGAGCACAGATACGCAGTATTTT. Amino acids: CASSLGTRSTDTQYF.